This T cell receptor beta chain was identified during a study of cytomegalovirus exposure and HLA in healthy donors. Losses at the gene ends were 2 bases for V and 6 bases for J; bases not matched to a gene: 8. In germline, CDR1 is SGDLS, CDR2 YYNGEE. The CDR3 sequence is 14 residues long. With respect to this clone: Its antigen is undetermined.

The study ran its PCR with 60 Vbeta and 13 Jbeta primers. TCRdb's table, derived via immunoSEQ multiplex PCR, lists solely in-frame clones and lacks some. Found here are 150,000 to 200,000 clones, about four fifths of them singletons; the top ten hold approximately 2.6%. General observations from the study: Reports credit the classifier with highly specific, highly sensitive diagnosis of cytomegalovirus status.

The sequence was collected from a female donor in good health and CMV-seronegative. The specimen was PBMCs. This rearrangement joins TRBV9 to TRBJ2-7; 7 positions agree with TRBD2. This CDR3 is CASSVSGGAGEQYF. The CDR3 nucleotides read TGTGCCAGCAGCGTGTCGGGAGGCGCGGGCGAGCAGTACTTC.